The 23 T cell receptor beta chains listed next were all sequenced from one sample in a study of T cell responses to AZD1222 COVID-19 vaccine. Assay used: immunoSEQ multiplex PCR; TCRdb lists only in-frame clones, some missing. The repertoire includes approximately 88,000 clones, 90% of them detected once, and less than 5.5% sits in the top ten. Here the sequenced sample was peripheral blood, taken 28 days after the second AZD1222 dose. These receptors all stem from an adult who received the AZD1222 COVID-19 vaccine.

This chain links TRBV6-5 with TRBJ2-7, with a weak D call TRBD1 (6 bases). The V and J ends lost 5 bases and 0 bases respectively, with 14 bases between them. The CDR3 is 15 amino acids. Germline V gene data show CDR1 as MNHEY and CDR2 as SVGAGI. CDR3 nucleotide sequence: TGTGCCAGCAGTCGGACAGCTTTTTCCTCCTACGAGCAGTACTTC. Translated, it gives CASSRTAFSSYEQYF.

The rearrangement uses TRBV28 and TRBJ1-3; 9 nucleotides align to TRBD1. J gave up 0 bases and V 4 bases, and 1 base lay outside the gene matches. CDR3 length equals 15 residues. Germline CDR1 MDHEN, CDR2 SYDVKM. CDR3 sequence: CASSSTGGSGNTIYF. The CDR3 nucleotides are TGTGCCAGCAGTTCGACAGGGGGCTCTGGAAACACCATATATTTT.

V is TRBV29-1 and J is TRBJ1-2; 9 nucleotides line up with TRBD1. With 0 bases clipped from V and 8 bases from J, the junction kept 4 bases outside the gene matches. CDR1 SQVTM and CDR2 ANQGSEA come from the germline V gene. CDR3 length equals 13 residues. In DNA, the CDR3 is TGCAGCGTTGAAGAACAGGGGGCGGAGGGCTACACCTTC. Residues: CSVEEQGAEGYTF.

The gene calls are TRBV6-5 and TRBJ1-1; the D gene is possibly TRBD1 (6 bases). Trimming removed 4 bases at V and 4 bases at J, with 7 bases between. Germline CDR1 reads MNHEY; CDR2 reads SVGAGI. There are 12 residues in the CDR3. The DNA for the CDR3 is TGTGCCAGCAGTTTGGACAGCACTGAAGCTTTCTTT. Its protein is CASSLDSTEAFF.

The genes are TRBV28 and TRBJ2-7, with 12 bases fitting TRBD2. Germline V gene sequence: CDR1 MDHEN, CDR2 SYDVKM. The CDR3 extends over 15 amino acids. V lost 8 bases, J lost 2 bases, and 7 bases stayed unmatched. CDR3 region: CASFPSSGGAYEQYF. The CDR3 DNA sequence: TGTGCCAGCTTCCCCTCTAGCGGGGGGGCCTACGAGCAGTACTTC.

The chain combines TRBV19 with TRBJ1-5; the D gene is possibly TRBD1 (6 bases). V was trimmed by 11 bases and J by 0 bases, leaving 23 bases between them. In germline, CDR1 is LNHDA, CDR2 SQIVND (reference sequence). The length of the CDR3 is 17 residues. In DNA, the CDR3 is TGTGCCGCCCACCCAGGGGCAGGGGAGTATAGCAATCAGCCCCAGCATTTT. Encoded protein: CAAHPGAGEYSNQPQHF.

The chain recombines TRBV7-9 with TRBJ1-1, with D unclear. The germline gives CDR1 SEHNR, CDR2 FQNEAQ (reference sequence). The CDR3 is 15 amino acids. V gave up 5 bases and J gave up 1 base, with 14 bases separating them. The CDR3 spells CASSHTMGRNTEAFF. CDR3 bases: TGTGCCAGCAGCCACACTATGGGAAGGAACACTGAAGCTTTCTTT.

The chain employs TRBV6-5 and TRBJ1-5, with 9 nucleotides matching TRBD1. The CDR3 consists of 13 residues. V was pared by 7 bases and J by 4 bases, with 2 bases of the junction left unmatched. Germline CDR1 MNHEY, CDR2 SVGAGI. The CDR3 is CASKQGANQPQHF. The CDR3 region has the DNA TGTGCCAGCAAACAGGGGGCGAATCAGCCCCAGCATTTT.

The CDR3: CASSPGAGEVSYNEQFF. The DNA for the CDR3 is TGTGCCAGCAGCCCCGGGGCGGGGGAGGTTTCCTACAATGAGCAGTTCTTC. This chain links TRBV11-3 with TRBJ2-1; TRBD2 agrees at 7 bases. The ends lost 5 bases at V and 1 base at J; junction bases unmatched: 11. The CDR3 extends over 17 amino acids. Germline V CDR1 and CDR2: SGHNT, YENEEA.

The V gene is TRBV18, the J gene TRBJ1-3, with D possibly TRBD1 on 5 matching bases. V was pared by 3 bases and J by 3 bases, with 18 bases between. The CDR3 consists of 17 residues. Per germline, CDR1 KGHSH and CDR2 LQKENI. In nucleotides, the CDR3 is TGTGCCAGCTCACCCAACCCCGGGGGAGGATATGGAAACACCATATATTTT. Its protein product is CASSPNPGGGYGNTIYF.

The chain is built from TRBV3-1 (or the pseudogene TRBV3-2) and TRBJ2-7; D may correspond to TRBD1 or TRBD2 (5 bases each). Germline V gene lookup returns CDR1 LGHDT and CDR2 YNNKEL (reference sequence). The germline V and J ends were trimmed by 1 base and 6 bases, with 16 bases remaining between them. This CDR3 comprises 15 residues. CDR3: CASSQVGAGTTEQYF. CDR3 DNA: TGTGCCAGCAGCCAAGTCGGGGCAGGGACGACCGAGCAGTACTTC.

The V gene is TRBV5-4, the J gene TRBJ2-7, with D perhaps matching TRBD1 or TRBD2 (6 bases each). Germline values: CDR1 SGHNT, CDR2 YYREEE (reference sequence). The germline V and J ends were trimmed by 4 bases and 0 bases, with 14 bases remaining between them. CDR3 size: 15 residues. In nucleotides, the CDR3 is TGTGCCAGCAGCCAACGGGGGCACCCCTCCTACGAGCAGTACTTC. Translation gives CASSQRGHPSYEQYF.

The chain couples TRBV28 to TRBJ1-2; 8 positions match TRBD1. This CDR3 comprises 18 residues. In germline, CDR1 is MDHEN, CDR2 SYDVKM. Losses at the gene ends were 5 bases for V and 1 base for J; bases not matched to a gene: 15. CDR3 loop: CASSQNRQGKDFNYGYTF. Here the CDR3 DNA reads TGTGCCAGCAGTCAAAATCGACAGGGGAAAGACTTTAACTATGGCTACACCTTC.

The chain uses TRBV28 and TRBJ1-2; TRBD1 might be the D (5 bases). V shed 7 bases and J shed 4 bases, with 16 bases lying between them. The CDR3 has 14 amino acids. Looked up from germline, CDR1 is MDHEN and CDR2 is SYDVKM. The DNA of the CDR3 is TGTGCCAGCACCTCTCCAGGGAGGACCTATGGCTACACCTTC. It yields the protein CASTSPGRTYGYTF.

The V gene is TRBV4-3, the J gene TRBJ2-2; weak D call: TRBD1 (5 bases). This CDR3 spans 14 amino acids. CDR1 is LGHNA and CDR2 is YSLEER in the germline V gene. Between the trimmed V and J ends, which lost 6 bases and 2 bases, there was a span of 10 bases. Here the CDR3 DNA reads TGCGCCAGCAGTCGAGACAGTAACACCGGGGAGCTGTTTTTT. Translated: CASSRDSNTGELFF.

The chain recombines TRBV11-2 with TRBJ2-5; 7 positions agree with TRBD1. CDR1 and CDR2 from the germline V gene are SGHAT and FQNNGV. The junction had 11 bases not matched to a gene; V was cut back by 5 bases and J by 2 bases. The CDR3 is made up of 16 amino acids. The CDR3 protein is CASSPLRGQSQETQYF. The CDR3 coding sequence is TGTGCCAGCAGCCCCCTGAGGGGGCAGTCACAAGAGACCCAGTACTTC.

CDR3 loop: CSARTGSYNEQFF. CDR3 in DNA: TGCAGCGCCCGGACGGGCTCCTACAATGAGCAGTTCTTC. The chain recombines TRBV29-1 with TRBJ2-1, with D hard to call. Trimming removed 7 bases from V and 0 bases from J, with 10 bases in between. This CDR3 has 13 residues. In germline, CDR1 is SQVTM, CDR2 ANQGSEA.

The chain recombines TRBV3-1 (or the pseudogene TRBV3-2) with TRBJ1-6, with D perhaps TRBD1 (5 bases). V was pared by 3 bases and J by 9 bases, with 15 bases between. Germline V gene lookup returns CDR1 LGHDT and CDR2 YNNKEL (reference sequence). This CDR3 region has 15 residues. The CDR3 reads CASSQAGLRGSPLHF. CDR3 DNA: TGTGCCAGCAGCCAGGCGGGGCTGAGGGGTTCACCCCTCCACTTT.

The chain recombines TRBV6-1 with TRBJ2-1; 9 bases agree with TRBD2. CDR1 is MNHNS, CDR2 SASEGT, per germline. With 1 base clipped from V and 5 bases from J, the junction kept 9 bases outside the gene matches. The CDR3 consists of 17 residues. CDR3 sequence: CASSEEETSGGHNEQFF. CDR3 in DNA: TGTGCCAGCAGTGAAGAGGAGACGAGCGGGGGGCACAATGAGCAGTTCTTC.

V gene TRBV5-6 combines with J gene TRBJ1-3; maybe TRBD1 (5 bases). The CDR3 contains 15 residues. The V end was cut by 0 bases, the J end by 0 bases, with 7 bases between. CDR1 is SGHDT and CDR2 is YYEEEE in the germline V gene. The CDR3, as DNA: TGTGCCAGCAGCTTGGTTCAGGGCTCTGGAAACACCATATATTTT. Its protein product is CASSLVQGSGNTIYF.

J is TRBJ2-7 and V is TRBV6-6; 7 bases line up with TRBD1. CDR1 and CDR2 (germline): MNHNY, SVGAGI (reference sequence). The CDR3 contains 13 residues. V lost 6 bases to trimming and J lost 3 bases; unmatched junction nucleotides: 5. CDR3 bases: TGTGCCAGCAGCCGGGACAGCTACTACGAGCAGTACTTC. Translating it yields CASSRDSYYEQYF.

This clone was observed a single time. In nucleotides, the CDR3 is TGTGCCAGCAGTTCCTCCGGGCAGGCCTACGAGCAGTACTTC. This encodes CASSSSGQAYEQYF. The V gene is TRBV11-2, the J gene TRBJ2-7; no reliable D call. The CDR3 contains 14 residues. Trimming took 6 bases from V and 2 from J, leaving 14 bases between them. CDR1 is SGHAT, CDR2 FQNNGV, per germline.

The chain recombines TRBV25-1 with TRBJ2-5; 8 bases fit TRBD1. Germline CDR1 MGHDK, CDR2 SYGVNS. J was trimmed by 3 bases and V by 1 base; bases with no gene match: 10. This CDR3 has 17 amino acids. In DNA, the CDR3 is TGTGCCAGCAGTGAATCCTTTTTCACAGGGGGAGAAGAGACCCAGTACTTC. This sequence encodes CASSESFFTGGEETQYF.